This T cell receptor (beta chain) was observed in a study of cytomegalovirus exposure and HLA in healthy donors (TCRdb year 2017). For the wider study: A later analysis indicated that the 95 to 150 validation repertoires were generated on the platform also employed for the approximately 700 repertoires of the first cohort. The study aimed to test whether signatures of past pathogen exposure could be identified by cataloging public T cell receptors. A separate validation cohort of about 110 different subjects was used in addition to the 666-subject first cohort. To predict cytomegalovirus infection status, the study brought together high-throughput TCR immunosequencing, statistical association of individual TCRs with disease status, and machine learning. The paper as a whole reports these results and caveats: Of the cluster scores, approximately 95% were above 0 in a later analysis, which found that TCRs clustered in the first cohort also tended to co-occur in the 95 to 150 validation repertoires. Across donors, most TCR sequences were observed very rarely, whereas some public TCRs were present in many individuals. A later analysis had no HLA typing for the validation cohort, so co-occurrence there was scored across all 130 or so repertoires. In both the original and validation cohorts, the classifier was reported to diagnose cytomegalovirus status with high specificity and sensitivity. According to the authors, the approach could potentially be generalized to other disease states and immunological phenotypes. A total of 150 or so TCR beta chains were listed by the study as associated with cytomegalovirus. In vitro tests confirmed that a few of the cytomegalovirus-associated TCR beta chains recognize cytomegalovirus antigens.

Library prep was done by the immunoSEQ multiplex PCR assay. As for the original processing: To diagnose cytomegalovirus status from the catalog of TCR beta chain sequences, a statistical classification framework was built. Not all clones reach the TCRdb copy of this immuneACCESS table, which keeps in-frame sequences only. Checked studies attribute under half of the gap to unresolved V genes and leave the rest unexplained. That table furnishes V, J and clone size, whereas the DNA furnished D and trimming. This sample is represented by about 73,000 clones; about 95% of them were singletons. 3% to 4% of the sample goes to the ten largest clones. The CDR3 contains 16 residues, cysteine and phenylalanine counted. Here the CDR3 DNA is all that survives: 48 bases in frame from base 1. According to the germline V gene (reference sequence), CDR1 reads MNHEY and CDR2 reads SMNVEV. Relative to germline, V is 3 bases shorter and J is 1 base shorter, with 14 bases between their ends.

The donors belonged to the validation cohort of approximately 130 subjects, which was separate from the 666-subject first cohort. Comments on this clone: Its antigen is still unknown. No much larger clone is present one base from it, and per-base qualities are unavailable.

The origin of this receptor is a man younger than 35 in good health and CMV-seronegative. The specimen sequenced was PBMCs. This sequence uses TRBV27 and TRBJ2-3, with the D gene too uncertain to name. The nucleotide sequence is TGTGCCAGCAGTTTGCTTATAGAGTCCGGCACAGATACGCAGTATTTT. It codes for CASSLLIESGTDTQYF.